This T cell receptor beta chain was recovered during a study of blood T cells in healthy people across ages. Between the trimmed V and J ends, which lost 2 bases and 4 bases, there was a span of 8 bases. The length of the CDR3 is 13 residues. The germline V gene has CDR1 MDHEN and CDR2 SYDVKM. Primed by a sample-barcoded 5' primer and a J-beta primer mix, a second PCR proceeded for 7 to 11 cycles. TCRdb reprocessed the 5' RACE reads via MiXCR and lists one record per CDR3 protein. The repertoire has 450,000 to 600,000 distinct CDR3 sequences, about a quarter of them found once; the top ten carry 3% to 4%. This same sample was also part of a study on T cells of mothers and their children. That source reports: All donors were healthy and Caucasian; they were a few mothers and their six children.

The specimen sequenced was blood. V usage is TRBV28 and J usage is TRBJ1-2; D call uncertain. The clonotype originates from a boy aged 2 to 10 in good health. For the CDR3, the DNA is TGTGCCAGCAGTTTACGGCAGCGCTATGGCTACACCTTC. The encoded protein is CASSLRQRYGYTF.